A selection of T cell receptor beta chains follows, all from one sample in a study of early T cells in non-severe SARS-CoV-2 infection. TCRdb ran MiXCR on the 5' RACE reads and lists one entry per CDR3 protein. The sample lists roughly 25,000 distinct CDR3 sequences, 4.3% occurring once. The sample comprised whole blood. The receptors derive from an adult who was a healthcare worker with PCR-confirmed SARS-CoV-2 infection or an uninfected control (not recorded which). Both conserved end residues are part of each CDR3. D genes are given only for firm matches. The size entry is marked missing in some rows and otherwise reads once, few, many or a size class.

clone size: .
V gene: TRBV28
J gene: TRBJ2-3
D gene: TRBD1
CDR3 protein: CASSILTGGAADTQYF
CDR3 DNA: TGTGCCAGCAGTATCCTGACAGGGGGCGCGGCAGATACGCAGTATTTT

clone size: many
V gene: TRBV6-2/TRBV6-3
J gene: TRBJ2-1
D gene: TRBD2
CDR3 protein: CASTPAGRGEQFF
CDR3 DNA: TGTGCCAGCACCCCAGCGGGACGAGGTGAGCAGTTCTTC

clone size: many
V gene: TRBV14
J gene: TRBJ2-3
D gene: TRBD2
CDR3 protein: CASSQLLAAGADTQYF
CDR3 DNA: TGTGCCAGCAGCCAACTACTAGCGGCGGGTGCAGATACGCAGTATTTT

clone size: many
V gene: TRBV6-5
J gene: TRBJ2-1
D gene: TRBD1
CDR3 protein: CASSRGQGRENEQFF
CDR3 DNA: TGTGCCAGCAGTAGAGGACAGGGAAGGGAAAATGAGCAGTTCTTC

clone size: .
V gene: TRBV28
J gene: TRBJ2-2
D gene: TRBD2
CDR3 protein: CASSAIAGFGTGELFF
CDR3 DNA: TGCGCCAGCAGTGCAATAGCGGGATTTGGTACCGGGGAGCTGTTTTTT

clone size: many
V gene: TRBV4-1
J gene: TRBJ2-6
D gene: .
CDR3 protein: CASSLRDSGANVLTF
CDR3 DNA: TGCGCCAGCAGCCTGAGGGACTCTGGGGCCAACGTCCTGACTTTC

clone size: few
V gene: TRBV18
J gene: TRBJ2-1
D gene: TRBD1
CDR3 protein: CASSPPRTGVDNEQFF
CDR3 DNA: TGTGCCAGCTCACCACCGCGTACAGGGGTTGACAATGAGCAGTTCTTC

clone size: many
V gene: TRBV14
J gene: TRBJ2-1
D gene: TRBD1
CDR3 protein: CASSQGQFYNEQFF
CDR3 DNA: TGTGCCAGCAGCCAGGGACAGTTCTACAATGAGCAGTTCTTC

clone size: many
V gene: TRBV5-4
J gene: TRBJ1-1
D gene: .
CDR3 protein: CASTAPGTSHEAFF
CDR3 DNA: TGTGCCAGCACCGCGCCGGGAACCTCCCATGAAGCTTTCTTT

clone size: few
V gene: TRBV7-9
J gene: TRBJ2-7
D gene: .
CDR3 protein: CASSHGEGRQYF
CDR3 DNA: TGTGCCAGCAGCCACGGTGAGGGGAGGCAGTACTTC

clone size: many
V gene: TRBV2
J gene: TRBJ2-1
D gene: .
CDR3 protein: CASSGSGLYNEQFF
CDR3 DNA: TGTGCCAGCAGTGGGTCAGGCCTCTACAATGAGCAGTTCTTC

clone size: many
V gene: TRBV27
J gene: TRBJ2-1
D gene: .
CDR3 protein: CASSRVGAWNEQFF
CDR3 DNA: TGTGCCAGCAGTAGGGTCGGGGCTTGGAATGAGCAGTTCTTC

clone size: .
V gene: TRBV11-2
J gene: TRBJ2-1
D gene: .
CDR3 protein: CASSLDQASGQTYNEQFF
CDR3 DNA: TGTGCCAGCAGCTTAGATCAAGCTTCGGGGCAGACCTACAATGAGCAGTTCTTC

clone size: few
V gene: TRBV20-1
J gene: TRBJ2-5
D gene: .
CDR3 protein: CSAGLSDNQETQYF
CDR3 DNA: TGCAGTGCCGGCCTTTCGGACAACCAAGAGACCCAGTACTTC

clone size: many
V gene: TRBV10-3
J gene: TRBJ2-7
D gene: .
CDR3 protein: CAIAGSGYEQYF
CDR3 DNA: TGTGCCATCGCAGGGTCCGGCTACGAGCAGTACTTC